This T cell receptor (beta chain) was identified during a study of shared clonotypes between healthy human individuals. Libraries were prepared by immunoSEQ multiplex PCR; TCRdb keeps only in-frame clonotypes and omits some of them. Of about 2,100,000 clones listed, approximately 94% are singletons. Positively selected for CCR7, the CD45RO-negative cells used as naive CD8 cells excluded terminally differentiated effector memory CD45RA+ cells. The V gene lost 0 bases and the J gene lost 8 bases, with 13 bases spanning the gap. The length of the CDR3 is 14 residues. Germline CDR1 reads MNHNY; CDR2 reads SVGAGI (reference sequence).

Sequences were obtained from naive CD8+ T cells from PBMCs. This sequence joins TRBV6-6 and TRBJ1-2; no reliable D call. The receptor's source is a man between 18 and 35 years old in good health. Some clones in this sample may be carry-over from other donors' samples. CDR3 residues: CASSYSVKNSGYTF. CDR3 coding DNA: TGTGCCAGCAGTTACTCAGTCAAGAACTCCGGCTACACCTTC.